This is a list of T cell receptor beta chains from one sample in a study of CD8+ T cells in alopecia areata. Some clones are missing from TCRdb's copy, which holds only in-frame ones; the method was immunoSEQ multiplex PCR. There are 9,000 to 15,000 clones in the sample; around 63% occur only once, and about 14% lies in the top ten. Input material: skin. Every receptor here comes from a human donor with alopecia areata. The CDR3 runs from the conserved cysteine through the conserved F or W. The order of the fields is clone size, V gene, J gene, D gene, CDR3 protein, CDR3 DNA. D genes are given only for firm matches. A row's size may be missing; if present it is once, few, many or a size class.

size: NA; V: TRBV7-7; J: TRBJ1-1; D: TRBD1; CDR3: CASSREGGGKAFF; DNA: TGTGCTAGCAGTCGCGAAGGAGGGGGCAAAGCTTTCTTT
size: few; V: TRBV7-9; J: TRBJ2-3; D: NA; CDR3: CASSGWAGGTDTQYF; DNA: TGTGCCAGCAGCGGTTGGGCAGGGGGCACAGATACGCAGTATTTT
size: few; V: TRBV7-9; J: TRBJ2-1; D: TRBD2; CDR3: CASSLQAGVSNEQFF; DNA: TGTGCCAGCAGCTTACAAGCGGGAGTTAGCAATGAGCAGTTCTTC
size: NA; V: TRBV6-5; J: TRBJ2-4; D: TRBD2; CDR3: CASRLGGTGNIQYF; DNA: TGTGCCAGCAGGTTGGGGGGGACGGGGAACATTCAGTACTTC
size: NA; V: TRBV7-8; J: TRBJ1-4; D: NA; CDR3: CASSWAWLSKNEKLFF; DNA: TGTGCCAGCAGCTGGGCCTGGCTCAGCAAAAATGAAAAACTGTTTTTT
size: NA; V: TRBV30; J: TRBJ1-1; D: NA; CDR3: CAGAVAREAFF; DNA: TGTGCCGGTGCAGTTGCGCGGGAAGCTTTCTTT
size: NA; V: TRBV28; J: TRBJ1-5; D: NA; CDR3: CASTSTRGNQPQHF; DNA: TGTGCCAGCACCTCTACTAGGGGCAATCAGCCCCAGCATTTT
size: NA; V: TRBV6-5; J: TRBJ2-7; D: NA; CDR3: CASSYSRSYEQYF; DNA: TGTGCCAGCAGTTACTCCCGCTCCTACGAGCAGTACTTC
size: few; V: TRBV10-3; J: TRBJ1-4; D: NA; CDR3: CAISESTGRNEKLFF; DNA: TGTGCCATCAGTGAGTCCACGGGCCGGAATGAAAAACTGTTTTTT
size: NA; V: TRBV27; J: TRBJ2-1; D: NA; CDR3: CASNDSNEQFF; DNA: TGTGCCAGCAACGATTCCAATGAGCAGTTCTTC
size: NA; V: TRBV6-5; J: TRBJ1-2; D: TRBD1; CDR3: CASSYPRTGGVYGYTF; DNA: TGTGCCAGCAGTTACCCAAGAACAGGGGGGGTCTATGGCTACACCTTC
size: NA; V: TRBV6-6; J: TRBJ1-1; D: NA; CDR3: CASSYSKGTTSEAFF; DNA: TGTGCCAGCAGTTACTCGAAAGGTACAACCAGTGAAGCTTTCTTT
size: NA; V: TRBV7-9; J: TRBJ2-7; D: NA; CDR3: CASSRAVSYEQYF; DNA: TGTGCCAGCAGCCGAGCGGTATCCTACGAGCAGTACTTC
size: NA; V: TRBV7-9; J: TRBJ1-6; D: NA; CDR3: CASSLQSGSYNSPLHF; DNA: TGTGCCAGCAGCTTACAGTCCGGGTCCTATAATTCACCCCTCCACTTT
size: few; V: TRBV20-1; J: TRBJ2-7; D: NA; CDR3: CSAKDHEQYF; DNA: TGCAGTGCTAAGGACCACGAGCAGTACTTC
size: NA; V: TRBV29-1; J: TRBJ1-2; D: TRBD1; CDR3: CSVLTGANYGYTF; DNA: TGCAGCGTCCTAACAGGGGCTAACTATGGCTACACCTTC
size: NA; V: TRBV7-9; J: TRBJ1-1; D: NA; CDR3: CASSLGLGLNTEAFF; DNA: TGTGCCAGCAGCTTAGGTCTGGGTTTGAACACTGAAGCTTTCTTT
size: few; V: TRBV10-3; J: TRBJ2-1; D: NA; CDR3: CAISPAENSYNEQFF; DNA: TGTGCCATCAGCCCCGCGGAAAACTCCTACAATGAGCAGTTCTTC
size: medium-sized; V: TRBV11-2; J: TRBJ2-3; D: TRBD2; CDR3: CASSLRARSGTGTQYF; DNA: TGTGCCAGCAGCTTAAGGGCCCGTAGCGGGACGGGTACGCAGTATTTT
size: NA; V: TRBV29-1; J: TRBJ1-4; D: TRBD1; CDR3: CSVEDDRGEKLFF; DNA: TGCAGCGTTGAAGATGACAGGGGCGAAAAACTGTTTTTT
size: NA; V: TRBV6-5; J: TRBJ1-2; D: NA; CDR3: CASSLGGAGGYTF; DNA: TGTGCCAGCAGCTTGGGCGGCGCAGGAGGCTACACCTTC
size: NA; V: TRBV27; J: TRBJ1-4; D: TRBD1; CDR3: CANERQIPGQGNEKLFF; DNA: TGTGCCAACGAAAGACAAATTCCGGGACAGGGTAATGAAAAACTGTTTTTT
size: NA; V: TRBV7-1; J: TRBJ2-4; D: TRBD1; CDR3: CASSPLTGKNIQYF; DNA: TGTGCCAGCAGCCCCTTGACAGGGAAAAACATTCAGTACTTC
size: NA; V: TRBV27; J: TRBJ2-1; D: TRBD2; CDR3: CASLGLADSYNEQFF; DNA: TGTGCCAGCTTGGGACTAGCGGACTCCTACAATGAGCAGTTCTTC
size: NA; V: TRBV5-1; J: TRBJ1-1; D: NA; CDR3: CASSIGHKNTEAFF; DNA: TGCGCCAGCAGCATAGGACACAAGAACACTGAAGCTTTCTTT
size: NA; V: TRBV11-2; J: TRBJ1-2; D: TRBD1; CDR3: CASSLQGGYGYTF; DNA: TGTGCCAGCAGCCTACAGGGGGGCTATGGCTACACCTTC
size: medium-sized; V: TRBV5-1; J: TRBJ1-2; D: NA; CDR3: CASSLVDTYYGYTF; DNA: TGCGCCAGCAGCTTGGTTGACACATACTATGGCTACACCTTC
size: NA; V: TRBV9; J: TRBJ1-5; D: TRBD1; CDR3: CASSVDPGGGQPQHF; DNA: TGTGCCAGCAGCGTAGATCCAGGGGGTGGTCAGCCCCAGCATTTT
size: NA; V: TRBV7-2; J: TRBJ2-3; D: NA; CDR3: CASSRGDSTDTQYF; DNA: TGTGCCAGCAGCCGAGGAGATAGCACAGATACGCAGTATTTT
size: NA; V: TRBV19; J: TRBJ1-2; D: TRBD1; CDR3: CASTRDRGFYGYTF; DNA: TGTGCCAGTACCAGGGACAGGGGATTCTATGGCTACACCTTC
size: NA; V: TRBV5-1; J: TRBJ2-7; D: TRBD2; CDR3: CASSRTSGRAATYEQYF; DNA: TGCGCCAGCAGCAGGACTAGCGGGAGAGCTGCGACCTACGAGCAGTACTTC
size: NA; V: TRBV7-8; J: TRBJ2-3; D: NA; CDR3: CASSLIGTADTQYF; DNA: TGTGCCAGCAGCTTGATAGGAACTGCAGATACGCAGTATTTT
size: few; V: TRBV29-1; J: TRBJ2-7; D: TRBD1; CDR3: CSVGGQGAYEQYF; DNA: TGCAGCGTGGGGGGACAGGGGGCCTACGAGCAGTACTTC
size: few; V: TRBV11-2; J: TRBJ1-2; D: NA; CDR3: CASNLRENYGYTF; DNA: TGTGCCAGCAACCTCAGGGAGAACTATGGCTACACCTTC
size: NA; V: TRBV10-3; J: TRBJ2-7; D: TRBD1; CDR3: CAISDTRDRVGRISYEQYF; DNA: TGTGCCATCAGTGATACCCGGGACAGGGTAGGGAGGATCTCCTACGAGCAGTACTTC
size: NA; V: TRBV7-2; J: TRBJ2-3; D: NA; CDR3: CASSLSGTTDTQYF; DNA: TGTGCCAGCAGCCTTAGCGGAACTACAGATACGCAGTATTTT
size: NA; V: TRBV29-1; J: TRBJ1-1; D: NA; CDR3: CSVETNTEAFF; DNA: TGCAGCGTTGAAACGAACACTGAAGCTTTCTTT
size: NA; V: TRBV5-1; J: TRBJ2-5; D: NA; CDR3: CASSLAGGDIQETQYF; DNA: TGCGCCAGCAGCTTGGCCGGGGGCGACATCCAAGAGACCCAGTACTTC
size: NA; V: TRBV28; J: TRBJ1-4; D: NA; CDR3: CASGGYEKLFF; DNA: TGTGCCAGCGGGGGGTATGAAAAACTGTTTTTT
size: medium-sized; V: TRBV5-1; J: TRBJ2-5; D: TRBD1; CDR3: CASSGTVKETQYF; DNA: TGCGCCAGCAGCGGGACAGTAAAAGAGACCCAGTACTTC
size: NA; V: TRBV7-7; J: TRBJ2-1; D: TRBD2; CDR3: CASSLALAGESYNEQFF; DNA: TGTGCCAGCAGCTTAGCTCTAGCGGGAGAGTCGTACAATGAGCAGTTCTTC
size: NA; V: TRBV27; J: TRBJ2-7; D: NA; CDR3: CATASGAGEQYF; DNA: TGTGCCACCGCATCAGGGGCGGGCGAGCAGTACTTC